The rows below give T cell receptor beta chains drawn from one sample of a study of blood T cell repertoires in COVID-19. The protocol was immunoSEQ multiplex PCR, while the TCRdb copy is restricted to in-frame clones and leaves out a portion. This sample has just over 350,000 clones; around nine tenths occur once, and the top ten carry roughly 7.2%. Sequenced material: peripheral blood. The receptors were sampled from a woman aged 55-75 years with COVID-19, enrolled during active disease. CDR3s include the opening cysteine and the closing phenylalanine or tryptophan. A D gene is named only where the DNA matches it firmly. A row's size may be missing; if present it is once, few, many or a size class.

CDR3 DNA | CDR3 protein | clone size | D gene | J gene | V gene
TGTGCCAGCAGCCAAGATTCGGCCAGGGGGATTGCAGATACGCAGTATTTT | CASSQDSARGIADTQYF | . | TRBD1 | TRBJ2-3 | TRBV4-2
TGTGCCAGCAGTGAGATAAGACTCATGAACACTGAAGCTTTCTTT | CASSEIRLMNTEAFF | . | . | TRBJ1-1 | TRBV2
TGCGCCAGCAGCTTGGATGGGGGCAAGGGCTACACCTTC | CASSLDGGKGYTF | . | . | TRBJ1-2 | TRBV5-1
TGTGCCAGTAGTATGATAGCGGGGGGCCCTAGCACAGATACGCAGTATTTT | CASSMIAGGPSTDTQYF | . | TRBD2 | TRBJ2-3 | TRBV19
TGTGCCAGCCAATTTAGGGACAATTTGAACTATGGCTACACCTTC | CASQFRDNLNYGYTF | . | . | TRBJ1-2 | TRBV6-5
TGTGCCAGCAGCTTGAGGGGGCTGAGGGGCTACACCTTC | CASSLRGLRGYTF | . | TRBD1 | TRBJ1-2 | TRBV5-6
TGTGCCAGCAGCAAAGAGGCTAGCGGGGGCAGGAGCTCCTACAATGAGCAGTTCTTC | CASSKEASGGRSSYNEQFF | . | . | TRBJ2-1 | TRBV21-1
TGTGCCAGCAGCTTGATGACAGGGAGGAACACTGAAGCTTTCTTT | CASSLMTGRNTEAFF | . | TRBD1 | TRBJ1-1 | TRBV5-8
TGCGCCAGCAGCCCAACAGGAGGGTTCAGCACAGATACGCAGTATTTT | CASSPTGGFSTDTQYF | . | . | TRBJ2-3 | TRBV4-3
TGCGCCAGCAGCTTGGGTTCAGGGCCTGGGGAGACCCAGTACTTC | CASSLGSGPGETQYF | . | . | TRBJ2-5 | TRBV5-1
TGTGCCAGTAGTTTACAGGGGGTATCGAGTCAGCCCCAGCATTTT | CASSLQGVSSQPQHF | . | TRBD1 | TRBJ1-5 | TRBV19
TGTGCCAGCAGCTTAGAGGTATCGGGGCCCCAGGGGGCCCTCCACTTT | CASSLEVSGPQGALHF | . | TRBD1 | TRBJ1-6 | TRBV11-3
TGCGCCAGCAGCCCTCTACAGGGGGGCCTAATGGGGCAGTTCTTC | CASSPLQGGLMGQFF | . | TRBD1 | TRBJ2-1 | TRBV4-3
TGTGCCAGCAGCCTCGGGACACCCGAGCAGTACTTC | CASSLGTPEQYF | . | . | TRBJ2-7 | TRBV6-5
TGCGCCAGCAGCCCCGACAGGGGCGCGGGGAAGGAGCAGTTCTTC | CASSPDRGAGKEQFF | once | TRBD1 | TRBJ2-1 | TRBV5-1
TGTGCTAGTGGTTTGGTATTACGGGGGAACACTGAAGCTTTCTTT | CASGLVLRGNTEAFF | . | . | TRBJ1-1 | TRBV12-5
TGTGCCAGCAGTTCCGCCGGGGGAAGTCAGCCCCAGCATTTT | CASSSAGGSQPQHF | . | . | TRBJ1-5 | TRBV6-5
TGTGCCAGCTCACCAAGGGGGCGAGAAAACATTCAGTACTTC | CASSPRGRENIQYF | . | TRBD1 | TRBJ2-4 | TRBV18
TGTGCCAGCAGCTTGGCCCCCAAAGAGACCCAGTACTTC | CASSLAPKETQYF | . | . | TRBJ2-5 | TRBV7-2
TGTGCCAGCAGCCCCGTCGTTGGCGGGGAGACGAACGAGCAGTACTTC | CASSPVVGGETNEQYF | . | . | TRBJ2-7 | TRBV4-2